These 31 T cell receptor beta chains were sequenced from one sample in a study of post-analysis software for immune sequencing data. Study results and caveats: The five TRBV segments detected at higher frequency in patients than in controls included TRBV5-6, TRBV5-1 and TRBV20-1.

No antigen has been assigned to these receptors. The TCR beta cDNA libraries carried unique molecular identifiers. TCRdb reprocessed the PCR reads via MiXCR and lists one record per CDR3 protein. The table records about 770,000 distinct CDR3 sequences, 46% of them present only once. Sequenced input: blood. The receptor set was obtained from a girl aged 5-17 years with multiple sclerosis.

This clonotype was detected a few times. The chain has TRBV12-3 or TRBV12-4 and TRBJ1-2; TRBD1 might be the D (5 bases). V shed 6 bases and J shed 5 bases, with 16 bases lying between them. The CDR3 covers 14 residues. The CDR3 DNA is TGTGCCAGCAGCCCCGGGACCGCCTCATATGGCTACACCTTC. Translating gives CASSPGTASYGYTF.

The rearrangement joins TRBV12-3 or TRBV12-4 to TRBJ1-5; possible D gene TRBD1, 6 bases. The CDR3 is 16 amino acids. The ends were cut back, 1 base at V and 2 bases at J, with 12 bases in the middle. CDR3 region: CASSLEAGAGNQPQHF. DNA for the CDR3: TGTGCCAGCAGTTTAGAGGCGGGGGCGGGCAATCAGCCCCAGCATTTT.

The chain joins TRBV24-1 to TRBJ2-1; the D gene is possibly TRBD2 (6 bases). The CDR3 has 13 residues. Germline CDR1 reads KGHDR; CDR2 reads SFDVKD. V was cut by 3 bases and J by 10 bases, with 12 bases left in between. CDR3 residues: CATSDPRGMEQFF. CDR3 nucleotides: TGTGCCACCAGTGATCCGCGCGGGATGGAGCAGTTCTTC.

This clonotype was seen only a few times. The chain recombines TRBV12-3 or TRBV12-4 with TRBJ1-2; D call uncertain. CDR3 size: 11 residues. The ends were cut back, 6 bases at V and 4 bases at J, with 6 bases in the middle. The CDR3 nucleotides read TGTGCCAGCAGCACCCCCTATGGCTACACCTTC. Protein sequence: CASSTPYGYTF.

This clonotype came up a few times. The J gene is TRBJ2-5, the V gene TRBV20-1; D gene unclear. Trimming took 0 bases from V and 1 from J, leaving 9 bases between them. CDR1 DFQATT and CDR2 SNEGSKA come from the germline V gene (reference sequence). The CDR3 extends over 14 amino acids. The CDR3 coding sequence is TGCAGTGCTAGAGATTGGCCGGTCCAAGAGACCCAGTACTTC. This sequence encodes CSARDWPVQETQYF.

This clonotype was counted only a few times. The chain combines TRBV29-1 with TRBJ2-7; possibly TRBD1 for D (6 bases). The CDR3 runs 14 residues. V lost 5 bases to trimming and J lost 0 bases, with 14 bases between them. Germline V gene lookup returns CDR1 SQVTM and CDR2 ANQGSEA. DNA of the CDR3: TGCAGCGTTTCGAGGGGGTCCAGCTCCTACGAGCAGTACTTC. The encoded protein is CSVSRGSSSYEQYF.

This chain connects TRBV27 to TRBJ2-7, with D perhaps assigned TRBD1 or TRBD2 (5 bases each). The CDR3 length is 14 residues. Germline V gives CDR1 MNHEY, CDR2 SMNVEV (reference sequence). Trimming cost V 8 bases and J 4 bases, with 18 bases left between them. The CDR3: CASGPGAVVYEQYF. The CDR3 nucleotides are TGTGCCAGCGGCCCCGGGGCGGTGGTTTACGAGCAGTACTTC.

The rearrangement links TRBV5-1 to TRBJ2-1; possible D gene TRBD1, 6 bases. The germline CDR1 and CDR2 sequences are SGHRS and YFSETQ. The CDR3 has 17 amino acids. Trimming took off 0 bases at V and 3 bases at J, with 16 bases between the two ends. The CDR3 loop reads CASSLGGWDNRYNEQFF. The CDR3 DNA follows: TGCGCCAGCAGCTTGGGGGGCTGGGACAACCGCTACAATGAGCAGTTCTTC.

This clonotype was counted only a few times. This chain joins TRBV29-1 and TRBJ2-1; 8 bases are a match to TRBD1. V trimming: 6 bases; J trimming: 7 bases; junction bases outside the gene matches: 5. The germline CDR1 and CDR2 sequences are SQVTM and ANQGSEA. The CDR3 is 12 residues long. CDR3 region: CSVRTGKNEQFF. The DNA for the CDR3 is TGCAGCGTCCGGACAGGGAAGAATGAGCAGTTCTTC.

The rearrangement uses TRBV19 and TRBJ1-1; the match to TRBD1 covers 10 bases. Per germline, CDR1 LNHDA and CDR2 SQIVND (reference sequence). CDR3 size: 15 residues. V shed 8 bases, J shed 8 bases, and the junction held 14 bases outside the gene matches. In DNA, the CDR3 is TGTGCCAGTTCTGGGACAGGGGCGTCTGAGGTGGAAGCTTTCTTT. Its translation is CASSGTGASEVEAFF.

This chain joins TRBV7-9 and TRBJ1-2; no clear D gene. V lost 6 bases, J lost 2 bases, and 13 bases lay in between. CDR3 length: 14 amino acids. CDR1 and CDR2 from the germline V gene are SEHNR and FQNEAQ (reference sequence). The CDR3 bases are TGTGCCAGCAGACCGGGAGGGATGAACTATGGCTACACCTTC. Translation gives CASRPGGMNYGYTF. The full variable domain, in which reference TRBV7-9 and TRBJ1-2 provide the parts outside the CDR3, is DTGVSQNPRHKITKRGQNVTFRCDPISEHNRLYWYRQTLGQGPEFLTYFQNEAQLEKSRLLSDRFSAERPKGSFSTLEIQRTEQGDSAMYLCASRPGGMNYGYTFGSGTRLTVV.

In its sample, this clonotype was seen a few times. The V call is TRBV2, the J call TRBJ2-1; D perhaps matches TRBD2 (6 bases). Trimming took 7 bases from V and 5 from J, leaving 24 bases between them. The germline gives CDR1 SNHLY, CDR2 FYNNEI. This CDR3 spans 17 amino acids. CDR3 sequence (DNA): TGTGCCAGCACCGAGCGGGTTGTAAAGACGAACAACAATGAGCAGTTCTTC. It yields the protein CASTERVVKTNNNEQFF.

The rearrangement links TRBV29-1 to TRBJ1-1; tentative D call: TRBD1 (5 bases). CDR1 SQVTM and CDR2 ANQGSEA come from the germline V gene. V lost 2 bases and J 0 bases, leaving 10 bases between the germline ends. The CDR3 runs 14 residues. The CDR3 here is CSVELGGVNTEAFF. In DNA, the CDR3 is TGCAGCGTTGAATTGGGGGGAGTGAACACTGAAGCTTTCTTT. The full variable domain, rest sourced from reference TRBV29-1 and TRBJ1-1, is SAVISQKPSRDICQRGTSLTIQCQVDSQVTMMFWYRQQPGQSLTLIATANQGSEATYESGFVIDKFPISRPNLTFSTLTVSNMSPEDSSIYLCSVELGGVNTEAFFGQGTRLTVV.

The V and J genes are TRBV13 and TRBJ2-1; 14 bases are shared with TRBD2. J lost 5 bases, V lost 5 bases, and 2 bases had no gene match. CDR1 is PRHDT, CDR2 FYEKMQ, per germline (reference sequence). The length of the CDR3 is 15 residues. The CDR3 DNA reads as TGTGCCAGCAGCGGGACTAGCGGGAGAAACAATGAGCAGTTCTTC. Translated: CASSGTSGRNNEQFF.

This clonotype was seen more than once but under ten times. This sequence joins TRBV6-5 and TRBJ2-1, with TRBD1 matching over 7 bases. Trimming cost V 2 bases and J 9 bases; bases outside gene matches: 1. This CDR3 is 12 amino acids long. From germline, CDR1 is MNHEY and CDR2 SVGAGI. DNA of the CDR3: TGTGCCAGCAGTTACAGGGGGCTTGAGCAGTTCTTC. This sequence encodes CASSYRGLEQFF.

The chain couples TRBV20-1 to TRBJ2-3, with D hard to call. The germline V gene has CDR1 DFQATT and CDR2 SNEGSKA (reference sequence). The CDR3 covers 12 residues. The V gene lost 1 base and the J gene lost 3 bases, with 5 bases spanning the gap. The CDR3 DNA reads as TGCAGTGCTAGAGCCCCAACAGATACGCAGTATTTT. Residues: CSARAPTDTQYF.

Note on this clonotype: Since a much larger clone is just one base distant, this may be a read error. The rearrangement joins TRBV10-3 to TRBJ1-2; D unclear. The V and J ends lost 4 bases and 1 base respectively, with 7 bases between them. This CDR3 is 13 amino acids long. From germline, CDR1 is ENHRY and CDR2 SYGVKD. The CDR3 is CAISADNNYGYTF. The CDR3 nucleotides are TGTGCCATCAGTGCTGACAATAACTATGGCTACACCTTC.

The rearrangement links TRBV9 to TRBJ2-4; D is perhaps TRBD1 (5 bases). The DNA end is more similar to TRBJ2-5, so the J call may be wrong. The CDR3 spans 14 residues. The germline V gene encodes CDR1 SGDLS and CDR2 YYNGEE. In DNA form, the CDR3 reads TGTGCCAGCAGCGTAGGGGCAGGGTGGGAGACCCAGTACTTC. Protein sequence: CASSVGAGWETQYF.

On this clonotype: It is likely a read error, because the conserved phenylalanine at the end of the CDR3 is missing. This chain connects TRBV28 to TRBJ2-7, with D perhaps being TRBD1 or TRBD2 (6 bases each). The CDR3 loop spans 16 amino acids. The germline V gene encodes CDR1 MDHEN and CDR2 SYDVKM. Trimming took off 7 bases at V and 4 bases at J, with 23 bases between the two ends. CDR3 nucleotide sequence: TGTGCCAGCACCAAAACGGGGGCTAGCTATCGATACGAGCAGTACTTA. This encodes CASTKTGASYRYEQYL.

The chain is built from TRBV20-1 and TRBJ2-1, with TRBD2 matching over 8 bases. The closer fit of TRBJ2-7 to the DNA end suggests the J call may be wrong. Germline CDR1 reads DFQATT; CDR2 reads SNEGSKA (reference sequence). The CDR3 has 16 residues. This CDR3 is CSARSPSGSFYNEQYF. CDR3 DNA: TGCAGTGCTAGGTCCCCCAGCGGGAGTTTCTACAATGAGCAGTACTTC.

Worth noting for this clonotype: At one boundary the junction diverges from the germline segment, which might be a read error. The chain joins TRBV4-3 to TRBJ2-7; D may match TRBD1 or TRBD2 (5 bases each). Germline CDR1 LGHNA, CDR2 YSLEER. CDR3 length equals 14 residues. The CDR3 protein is CTSGRDAGSYEQYF. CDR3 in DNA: TGCACCAGCGGCCGGGACGCCGGATCCTACGAGCAGTACTTC.

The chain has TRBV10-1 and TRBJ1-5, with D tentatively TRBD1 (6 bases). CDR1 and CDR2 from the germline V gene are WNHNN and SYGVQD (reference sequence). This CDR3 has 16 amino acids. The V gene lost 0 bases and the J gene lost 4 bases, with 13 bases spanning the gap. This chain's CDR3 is CASSESNREENQPQHF. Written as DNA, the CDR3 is TGCGCCAGCAGTGAGTCAAACAGGGAAGAGAATCAGCCCCAGCATTTT.

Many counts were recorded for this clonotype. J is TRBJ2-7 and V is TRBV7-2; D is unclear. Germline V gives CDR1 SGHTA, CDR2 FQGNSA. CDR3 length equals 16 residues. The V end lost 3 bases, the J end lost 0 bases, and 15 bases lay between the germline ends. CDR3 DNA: TGTGCCAGCAGCTTCGGCCCCAGTGCACTCTCCTACGAGCAGTACTTC. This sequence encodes CASSFGPSALSYEQYF. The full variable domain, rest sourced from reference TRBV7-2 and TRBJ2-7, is GAGVSQSPSNKVTEKGKDVELRCDPISGHTALYWYRQSLGQGLEFLIYFQGNSAPDKSGLPSDRFSAERTGGSVSTLTIQRTQQEDSAVYLCASSFGPSALSYEQYFGPGTRLTVT.

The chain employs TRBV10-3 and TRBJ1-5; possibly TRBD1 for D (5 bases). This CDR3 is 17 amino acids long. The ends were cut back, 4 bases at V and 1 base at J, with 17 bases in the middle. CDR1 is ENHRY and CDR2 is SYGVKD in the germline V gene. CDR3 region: CAISGTVLGGSNQPQHF. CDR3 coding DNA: TGTGCCATCAGTGGCACGGTTCTGGGGGGGAGCAATCAGCCCCAGCATTTT.

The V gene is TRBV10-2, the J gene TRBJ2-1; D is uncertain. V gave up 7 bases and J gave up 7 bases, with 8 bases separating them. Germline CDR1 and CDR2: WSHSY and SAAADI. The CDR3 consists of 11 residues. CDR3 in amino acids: CASTSLNEQFF. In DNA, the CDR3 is TGCGCCAGCACCTCTTTGAATGAGCAGTTCTTC.

The CDR3 reads CSATRAQETQYF. As DNA, the CDR3 is TGCAGTGCTACAAGGGCCCAAGAGACCCAGTACTTC. V usage is TRBV20-1 and J usage is TRBJ2-5; D not certain. CDR1 is DFQATT and CDR2 is SNEGSKA in the germline V gene (reference sequence). V was pared by 4 bases and J by 1 base, with 7 bases between. The CDR3 loop spans 12 amino acids.

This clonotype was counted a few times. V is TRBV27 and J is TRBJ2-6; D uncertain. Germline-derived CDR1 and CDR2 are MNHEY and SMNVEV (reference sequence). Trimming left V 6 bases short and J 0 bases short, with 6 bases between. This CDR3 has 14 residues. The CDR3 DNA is TGTGCCAGCAGCCCCATCTCTGGGGCCAACGTCCTGACTTTC. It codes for CASSPISGANVLTF.

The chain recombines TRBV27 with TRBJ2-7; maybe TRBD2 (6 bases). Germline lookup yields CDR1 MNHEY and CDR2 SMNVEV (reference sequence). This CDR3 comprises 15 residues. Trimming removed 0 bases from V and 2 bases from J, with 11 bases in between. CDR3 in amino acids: CASSLSFPGAYEQYF. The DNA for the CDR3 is TGTGCCAGCAGTTTATCGTTCCCGGGAGCCTACGAGCAGTACTTC.

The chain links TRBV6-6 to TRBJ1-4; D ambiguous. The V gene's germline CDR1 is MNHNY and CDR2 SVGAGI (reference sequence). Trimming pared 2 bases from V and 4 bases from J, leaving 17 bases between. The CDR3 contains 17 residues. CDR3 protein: CASSYLPRVEVNEKLFF. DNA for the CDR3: TGTGCCAGCAGTTACCTTCCCCGGGTAGAGGTTAATGAAAAACTGTTTTTT.

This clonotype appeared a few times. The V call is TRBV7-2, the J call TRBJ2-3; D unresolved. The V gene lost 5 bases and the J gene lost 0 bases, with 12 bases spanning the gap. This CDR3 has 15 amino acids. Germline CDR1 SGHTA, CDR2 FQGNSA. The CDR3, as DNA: TGTGCCAGCAGCCCAATGCCCGGGAGCACAGATACGCAGTATTTT. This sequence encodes CASSPMPGSTDTQYF.

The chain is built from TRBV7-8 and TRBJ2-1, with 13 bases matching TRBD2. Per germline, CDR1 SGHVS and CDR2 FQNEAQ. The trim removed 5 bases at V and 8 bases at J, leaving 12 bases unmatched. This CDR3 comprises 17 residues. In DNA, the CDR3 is TGTGCCAGCAGCCTACGACTAGCGGGAGGATTTGGGGATGAGCAGTTCTTC. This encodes CASSLRLAGGFGDEQFF.